These T cell receptor beta chains were read from a single sample in a study of CD8 T cells in ankylosing spondylitis. TCRdb re-analysed the 5' RACE reads in MiXCR, keeping a single row per CDR3 protein. Of about 170,000 distinct CDR3 sequences in the sample, 18% were seen once. Sequencing was done on a sample of blood, either unsorted or a sorted T cell fraction (not recorded which). These receptors originate from a male donor with ankylosing spondylitis or in good health (not recorded which). CDR3s include the opening cysteine and the closing phenylalanine or tryptophan. The D gene is left open where the match is weak. The size of a clone is reported for some rows only, either as once, few or many, or as a class for expanded clones.

clone_size	d_call	v_call	j_call	cdr3_aa	cdr3_nt
many	TRBD2	TRBV5-1	TRBJ2-7	CASSLSGSSYEQYF	TGCGCCAGCAGCTTGAGCGGGAGCTCCTACGAGCAGTACTTC
many	.	TRBV5-1	TRBJ1-2	CASRKASSYGYTF	TGCGCCAGCAGGAAAGCATCCAGCTATGGCTACACCTTC
many	.	TRBV6-6	TRBJ2-7	CASSRQFDEQYF	TGTGCCAGCAGTCGCCAGTTCGACGAGCAGTACTTC
many	.	TRBV18	TRBJ2-2	CASSPPTGTTTGELFF	TGTGCCAGCTCACCACCGACAGGCACCACTACCGGGGAGCTGTTTTTT
many	.	TRBV28	TRBJ2-1	CASSLGVKPRSYNEQFF	TGTGCCAGCAGTTTGGGGGTAAAGCCCCGCTCCTACAATGAGCAGTTCTTC
few	.	TRBV6-5	TRBJ1-6	CASSYSGEHSPLHF	TGTGCCAGCAGTTACTCTGGGGAGCATTCACCCCTCCACTTT
.	.	TRBV7-2	TRBJ2-1	CASSNRVGEEQFF	TGTGCCAGCAGTAATAGGGTCGGGGAGGAGCAGTTCTTC
.	TRBD1	TRBV12-3/TRBV12-4	TRBJ1-3	CASRNWTGSGNTIYF	TGTGCCAGCAGAAACTGGACAGGCTCTGGAAACACCATATATTTT
many	.	TRBV12-3/TRBV12-4	TRBJ1-5	CASSLETSPNQPQHF	TGTGCCAGCAGTTTAGAAACCAGTCCCAACCAGCCCCAGCATTTT
many	TRBD2	TRBV9	TRBJ2-5	CASSVSSGAQETQYF	TGTGCCAGCAGCGTATCTAGCGGAGCTCAAGAGACCCAGTACTTC
.	TRBD1	TRBV28	TRBJ1-2	CASRTGTATYGYTF	TGTGCCAGCAGAACCGGGACAGCAACTTATGGCTACACCTTC
many	.	TRBV5-5	TRBJ2-3	CASSSNLVGADTQYF	TGTGCCAGCAGCTCCAACCTTGTGGGAGCAGATACGCAGTATTTT
.	TRBD1	TRBV6-4	TRBJ1-5	CASSRGTAYSNQPQHF	TGTGCCAGCAGCCGCGGGACAGCTTATAGCAATCAGCCCCAGCATTTT
.	TRBD1	TRBV28	TRBJ1-2	CASRPGQRDGYTF	TGTGCCAGCAGACCGGGACAGAGAGATGGCTACACCTTC
.	TRBD1	TRBV20-1	TRBJ1-5	CSARVGTVNQPQHF	TGCAGTGCTAGAGTGGGGACAGTCAATCAGCCCCAGCATTTT
few	.	TRBV2	TRBJ2-6	CASLPERTSSGANVLTF	TGTGCCAGCTTGCCCGAGAGGACCTCCTCTGGGGCCAACGTCCTGACTTTC
many	.	TRBV5-1	TRBJ2-1	CASSLSSPYNEQFF	TGCGCCAGCAGCTTGTCCAGTCCCTACAATGAGCAGTTCTTC
many	TRBD1	TRBV19	TRBJ2-7	CASSPSGDRGARSYEQYF	TGTGCCAGTAGTCCCTCCGGGGACAGGGGGGCAAGGTCCTACGAGCAGTACTTC
many	.	TRBV20-1	TRBJ1-2	CSAQNSYGYTF	TGCAGTGCGCAAAATTCCTATGGCTACACCTTC
.	TRBD1	TRBV29-1	TRBJ2-5	CSAPDPRTGVEETQYF	TGCAGCGCCCCAGACCCCCGGACAGGGGTGGAAGAGACCCAGTACTTC
few	.	TRBV6-6	TRBJ2-7	CASSDSWGGYEQYF	TGTGCCAGCAGTGACTCCTGGGGTGGCTACGAGCAGTACTTC
few	.	TRBV11-2	TRBJ2-3	CASSLVLMSTDTQYF	TGTGCCAGCAGCTTAGTCTTAATGAGCACAGATACGCAGTATTTT
few	.	TRBV28	TRBJ2-1	CASSFGSVNNEQFF	TGTGCCAGCAGTTTCGGGAGTGTCAACAATGAGCAGTTCTTC
few	TRBD2	TRBV6-5	TRBJ2-3	CAIATGRVESTDTQYF	TGTGCCATCGCGACGGGGAGGGTGGAGAGCACAGATACGCAGTATTTT
.	.	TRBV18	TRBJ1-4	CASSRTATGGEKLFF	TGTGCCAGCTCCCGGACCGCGACAGGTGGTGAAAAACTGTTTTTT
few	.	TRBV29-1	TRBJ2-3	CSAEEPVRNTQYF	TGCAGCGCTGAGGAGCCCGTAAGGAATACGCAGTATTTT
.	TRBD1	TRBV20-1	TRBJ1-5	CSVHRGNQPQHF	TGCAGTGTCCACAGGGGGAATCAGCCCCAGCATTTT
many	.	TRBV15	TRBJ2-4	CATSARSSKNIQYF	TGTGCCACCAGCGCCAGGTCATCCAAAAACATTCAGTACTTC
many	TRBD1	TRBV10-3	TRBJ1-6	CAISDRTGGANSPLHF	TGTGCCATCAGTGATCGGACAGGGGGCGCGAATTCACCCCTCCACTTT
.	.	TRBV12-3/TRBV12-4	TRBJ2-6	CASSFRGLPNSGANVLTF	TGTGCCAGCAGTTTCCGGGGCCTACCCAATTCTGGGGCCAACGTCCTGACTTTC
.	.	TRBV9	TRBJ1-1	CASSVVQATEAFF	TGTGCCAGCAGCGTAGTTCAGGCTACTGAAGCTTTCTTT
many	TRBD2	TRBV2	TRBJ2-3	CASRTRTSGGTQYF	TGTGCCAGCAGGACCCGGACTAGCGGTGGGACGCAGTATTTT
many	.	TRBV5-1	TRBJ1-5	CASSFGAGNQPQHF	TGCGCCAGCAGCTTTGGGGCGGGTAATCAGCCCCAGCATTTT
many	TRBD2	TRBV10-3	TRBJ2-5	CAIRGTSGDQETQYF	TGTGCCATCAGAGGGACTAGCGGGGATCAAGAGACCCAGTACTTC
few	.	TRBV12-3/TRBV12-4	TRBJ2-2	CASSSAGTNTGELFF	TGTGCCAGCAGCTCGGCGGGTACGAACACCGGGGAGCTGTTTTTT
few	TRBD2	TRBV7-3	TRBJ2-1	CASSSGSGSFNEQFF	TGTGCCAGCAGCTCTGGTAGCGGGAGTTTTAATGAGCAGTTCTTC
many	.	TRBV7-8	TRBJ1-5	CASSLERNSNQPQHF	TGTGCCAGCAGCTTAGAACGTAATAGCAATCAGCCCCAGCATTTT
.	TRBD1	TRBV5-1	TRBJ1-1	CASSRITGVDTEAFF	TGCGCCAGCAGCAGAATAACAGGGGTGGACACTGAAGCTTTCTTT
few	TRBD1	TRBV5-1	TRBJ1-1	CASSPTAGGAFF	TGCGCCAGCAGCCCGACGGCAGGGGGAGCTTTCTTT
many	.	TRBV7-9	TRBJ2-3	CASSPKWADTQYF	TGTGCCAGCAGCCCCAAGTGGGCAGATACGCAGTATTTT
many	TRBD2	TRBV20-1	TRBJ2-1	CSATGTSGRTEQFF	TGCAGTGCTACCGGGACTAGCGGGAGAACTGAGCAGTTCTTC
many	TRBD2	TRBV12-3/TRBV12-4	TRBJ2-7	CASSPSGLAVDEQYF	TGTGCCAGCAGCCCCTCGGGACTAGCAGTCGACGAGCAGTACTTC
.	.	TRBV28	TRBJ2-5	CASSLRGLAQETQYF	TGTGCCAGCAGTCTCCGGGGGCTAGCCCAAGAGACCCAGTACTTC
.	TRBD2	TRBV20-1	TRBJ2-1	CSARPEREGNEQFF	TGCAGTGCTAGACCCGAGCGGGAGGGCAATGAGCAGTTCTTC
few	.	TRBV5-1	TRBJ2-2	CASSLALATFDTGELFF	TGCGCCAGCAGCTTGGCACTAGCAACCTTTGACACCGGGGAGCTGTTTTTT
few	.	TRBV7-2	TRBJ2-3	CASTTGTDTQYF	TGTGCCAGCACAACTGGCACAGATACGCAGTATTTT